Listed here are 22 T cell receptor beta chains from one sample, sequenced in a study of patients and donors after allogeneic stem cell transplantation (dated by TCRdb to the early 2020s). Library creation used RT-PCR. Instrument used: NextSeq 550. Using fastp at Q25 and MiXCR, TCRdb reprocessed the public reads and kept productive beta chains. Every CDR3 protein is listed once, alongside the most common genes and DNA of its rows. A total of 400,000 to 450,000 distinct CDR3 sequences appear in this sample, 16% of them only once. Together, the top ten hold roughly 7.2% of the sample. The source material was blood, either unsorted or a sorted T cell fraction (not recorded which). These receptors came from a human donor who was either an allogeneic HSCT recipient or a stem cell or donor lymphocyte infusion donor (not recorded which). It is not recorded whose cells these are; they may come from a transplant donor.

This clonotype was picked up a small number of times. V usage is TRBV9 and J usage is TRBJ1-6, with D perhaps TRBD1 (6 bases). Trimming removed 4 bases from V and 0 bases from J, with 11 bases in between. The germline gives CDR1 SGDLS, CDR2 YYNGEE. CDR3 length: 16 amino acids. The CDR3 DNA is TGTGCCAGCAGCCCAGGACAGAGCTCCTATAATTCACCCCTCCACTTT. Translation gives CASSPGQSSYNSPLHF.

As for this clonotype: A read error may be the cause here, since a much bigger clone is one base away. The V and J genes are TRBV29-1 and TRBJ2-1, with D hard to call. Germline CDR1 and CDR2: SQVTM and ANQGSEA. The CDR3 totals 14 residues. CDR3 nucleotide sequence: TGCAGCGTTGATGGCCTCGAGACCTACAATGAGCAGTTATTC. Protein product: CSVDGLETYNEQLF.

The CDR3 region has the DNA TGCAGTGCTAGAGGGGAGAGCGGGAGCTCCTACAATGAGCAGTTCTTC. This encodes CSARGESGSSYNEQFF. The gene calls are TRBV20-1 and TRBJ2-1, with 8 bases fitting TRBD2. The CDR3 loop spans 16 amino acids. V gave up 1 base and J gave up 0 bases; unmatched junction bases: 5. CDR1 is DFQATT and CDR2 is SNEGSKA in the germline V gene (reference sequence).

The chain has TRBV27 and TRBJ1-1; D may be TRBD1 (6 bases). Trimming removed 1 base from V and 2 bases from J, with 11 bases in between. Looked up from germline, CDR1 is MNHEY and CDR2 is SMNVEV (reference sequence). The length of the CDR3 is 15 residues. The CDR3 loop reads CASSLFGQSNTEAFF. DNA for the CDR3: TGTGCCAGCAGTTTATTTGGACAGAGCAACACTGAAGCTTTCTTT.

The DNA of the CDR3 is TGTGCCAGCAGCTTAAAAAGCGGGGTGAAAGAGACCCAGTACTTC. The encoded protein is CASSLKSGVKETQYF. The chain couples TRBV7-3 to TRBJ2-5; 7 bases agree with TRBD2. The CDR3 contains 15 residues. Per germline, CDR1 SGHTA and CDR2 FQGTGA. Trimming took 1 base from V and 3 from J; bases not matched to a gene: 5.

The sample holds many counts of this clonotype. This rearrangement joins TRBV7-9 to TRBJ1-3, with a possible D match to TRBD1 (5 bases). This CDR3 is built from 14 residues. Trimming pared 5 bases from V and 6 bases from J, leaving 14 bases between. Germline V gene lookup returns CDR1 SEHNR and CDR2 FQNEAQ (reference sequence). The CDR3 sequence: CASSAIDSTNTIYF. In DNA form, the CDR3 reads TGTGCCAGCAGCGCGATCGACAGTACAAACACCATATATTTT.

This clonotype was counted at least ten times. This chain connects TRBV7-9 to TRBJ2-7; no clear D. This CDR3 is 12 amino acids long. V was shortened by 1 base and J by 2 bases, with 3 bases between the two germline ends. From germline, CDR1 is SEHNR and CDR2 FQNEAQ (reference sequence). The CDR3 loop is CASSLGAYEQYF. In DNA, the CDR3 is TGTGCCAGCAGCTTAGGGGCCTACGAGCAGTACTTC.

The chain carries TRBV6-8 and TRBJ2-5, with 8 bases aligning to TRBD2. This CDR3 contains 14 residues. The germline CDR1 and CDR2 sequences are MNHGY and SAAAGT. V lost 6 bases, J lost 7 bases, and 10 bases stayed unmatched. As DNA, the CDR3 is TGTGCCAGCAGGGAGCCCCACGGGGGGGGGACCCAGTACTTC. This encodes CASREPHGGGTQYF.

This chain links TRBV29-1 with TRBJ1-3; unclear D gene. The germline V gene encodes CDR1 SQVTM and CDR2 ANQGSEA. The germline V and J ends were trimmed by 4 bases and 0 bases, with 7 bases remaining between them. The length of the CDR3 is 13 residues. The CDR3 coding sequence is TGCAGCGTTGCCATACACTCTGGAAACACCATATATTTT. Its translation: CSVAIHSGNTIYF.

The rearrangement uses TRBV19 and TRBJ2-1; a weak D match, TRBD1 (5 bases). This CDR3 region has 14 residues. The germline V gene has CDR1 LNHDA and CDR2 SQIVND (reference sequence). Trimming took off 3 bases at V and 0 bases at J, with 6 bases between the two ends. The CDR3 loop is CASSIQGSYNEQFF. The CDR3 DNA reads as TGTGCCAGTAGTATCCAGGGCTCCTACAATGAGCAGTTCTTC.

In this sample, this clonotype turned up many times. V is TRBV3-1 and J is TRBJ2-1, with D hard to call. CDR1 is LGHDT, CDR2 YNNKEL, per germline (reference sequence). V was clipped by 0 bases and J by 0 bases, with 3 bases between them. This CDR3 comprises 14 residues. The CDR3 reads CASSQEASYNEQFF. The CDR3 coding sequence is TGTGCCAGCAGCCAAGAAGCCTCCTACAATGAGCAGTTCTTC.

This chain joins TRBV4-1 and TRBJ2-7; D gene uncertain. Germline loops: CDR1 MGHRA, CDR2 YSYEKL. V lost 1 base, J lost 4 bases, and 11 bases lay in between. This CDR3 has 14 amino acids. The CDR3, as DNA: TGCGCCAGCAGCCAAGGGGAACTGGGGTACGAGCAGTACTTC. Translated, it gives CASSQGELGYEQYF.

This clonotype was detected only a few times. CDR3 sequence reads: CASSPLWEESTGELFF. In DNA form, the CDR3 reads TGTGCCAGTAGCCCTCTGTGGGAGGAGAGCACCGGGGAGCTGTTTTTT. V usage is TRBV19 and J usage is TRBJ2-2, with D possibly being TRBD2 (6 bases). CDR1 is LNHDA, CDR2 SQIVND, per germline (reference sequence). Trimming removed 6 bases at V and 4 bases at J, with 18 bases between. The CDR3 contains 16 residues.

This clonotype was counted only a few times. This rearrangement joins TRBV20-1 to TRBJ2-2; 7 bases align to TRBD1. Trimming removed 1 base from V and 6 bases from J; junction bases left unmatched: 2. Looked up from germline, CDR1 is DFQATT and CDR2 is SNEGSKA (reference sequence). The CDR3 has 13 amino acids. The CDR3 spells CSARVRGSGELFF. CDR3 nucleotides: TGCAGTGCTAGAGTCAGGGGGTCCGGGGAGCTGTTTTTT.

This clonotype was found many times. This chain links TRBV5-1 with TRBJ2-1, with D unresolved. V gave up 6 bases and J gave up 9 bases, with 13 bases separating them. The CDR3 has 12 residues. CDR1 SGHRS and CDR2 YFSETQ come from the germline V gene. The CDR3 sequence is CASKLEFSEQFF. CDR3 nucleotides: TGCGCCAGCAAGCTAGAATTTAGTGAGCAGTTCTTC.

This clonotype was found many times. The chain couples TRBV20-1 to TRBJ2-3, with unresolved D. The CDR3 length is 11 residues. Trimming pared 1 base from V and 3 bases from J, leaving 2 bases between. Germline CDR1 reads DFQATT; CDR2 reads SNEGSKA (reference sequence). CDR3 amino acids: CSARVTDTQYF. CDR3 DNA: TGCAGTGCTAGAGTGACAGATACGCAGTATTTT.

This clonotype occurred a few times. The chain links TRBV12-5 to TRBJ2-1; 11 bases fit TRBD2. The CDR3 contains 13 residues. V lost 6 bases, J lost 7 bases, and 2 bases stayed unmatched. Per the germline V gene, CDR1 is LGHNT and CDR2 is FRNRAP. The CDR3 nucleotides are TGTGCTAGTGGCCGACTAGCGGGAAATGAGCAGTTCTTC. Protein product: CASGRLAGNEQFF.

A note on this clonotype: One end of the junction is discordant with germline, which a read error may explain. V and J are TRBV15 and TRBJ2-7; D could derive from TRBD1 or TRBD2 (6 bases each). Germline CDR1 and CDR2: LNHNV and YYDKDF (reference sequence). The CDR3 runs 14 residues. In DNA form, the CDR3 reads TGTGCCACCAGAAGAGTCGGGGGCGAGGACGAGCAGTACTTC. Translated, it gives CATRRVGGEDEQYF.

This clonotype was seen a few times. J is TRBJ2-7 and V is TRBV27, with D possibly TRBD2 on 6 matching bases. The CDR3 contains 14 residues. The V gene's germline CDR1 is MNHEY and CDR2 SMNVEV (reference sequence). V lost 5 bases, J lost 2 bases, and 13 bases lay in between. The CDR3 bases are TGTGCCAGCAGTCCGGGGGACGGTCCCTACGAGCAGTACTTC. Translated, it gives CASSPGDGPYEQYF.

The genes are TRBV2 and TRBJ2-2, with D possibly TRBD2 on 5 matching bases. Trimming shortened V by 4 bases and J by 6 bases, and 15 bases separated the two germline ends. The CDR3 extends over 15 amino acids. Germline CDR1 SNHLY, CDR2 FYNNEI. The CDR3 region has the DNA TGTGCCAGCAGTGTGAAGCGGAGTAATTCCGGGGAGCTGTTTTTT. Encoded protein: CASSVKRSNSGELFF.

The chain couples TRBV11-2 to TRBJ2-1, with D possibly matching TRBD2 (6 bases). V gave up 5 bases and J gave up 0 bases, with 14 bases separating them. The CDR3 runs to 16 residues. The germline V gene has CDR1 SGHAT and CDR2 FQNNGV. The CDR3 DNA follows: TGTGCCAGCAGCGCCCCGCAGCGGGCCTCCTACAATGAGCAGTTCTTC. Protein: CASSAPQRASYNEQFF.

At least ten counts were recorded for this clonotype. The J gene is TRBJ2-2, the V gene TRBV12-3 or TRBV12-4; no clear D gene. Trimming took 4 bases from V and 5 from J, leaving 11 bases between them. The CDR3 length is 14 residues. The CDR3, as DNA: TGTGCCAGCAGTTGGGCGAGTTTGACCGGGGAGCTGTTTTTT. Its protein is CASSWASLTGELFF.